The rows below give T cell receptor beta chains drawn from one sample of a study of T cells after yellow fever vaccination. From the 5' RACE reads, TCRdb called clonotypes with MiXCR, one entry per CDR3 protein. The profile shows 300,000 to 400,000 distinct CDR3 sequences, 9.5% to 15% of them singletons. The sequences come from CD4+ T cells sorted from PBMCs, collected 15 days after the yellow fever booster vaccination. All receptors derive from a man aged 18 to 35 who received the YFV17D yellow fever vaccine. CDR3s include the opening cysteine and the closing phenylalanine or tryptophan. D genes are given only for firm matches. Rows may omit the clone size; those that give it use once, few, many or a size class.

V gene: TRBV5-1
clone size: few
J gene: TRBJ2-5
D gene: TRBD1
CDR3 DNA: TGCGCCAGCAGTAATACAGGGGCAGAGACCCAGTACTTC
CDR3 protein: CASSNTGAETQYF

V gene: TRBV2
clone size: -
J gene: TRBJ2-5
D gene: -
CDR3 DNA: TGTGCCAGCAAAAGTGAGGAGACCCAGTACTTC
CDR3 protein: CASKSEETQYF

V gene: TRBV4-3
clone size: few
J gene: TRBJ2-7
D gene: TRBD2
CDR3 DNA: TGCGCCAGCAGCCAACTCGGGGGGGCCGGTACCTACGAGCAGTACTTC
CDR3 protein: CASSQLGGAGTYEQYF

V gene: TRBV5-1
clone size: few
J gene: TRBJ2-5
D gene: TRBD1
CDR3 DNA: TGCGCCAGCAGTAGGGACAGGGATGTGGTGACCCAGTACTTC
CDR3 protein: CASSRDRDVVTQYF

V gene: TRBV24-1
clone size: few
J gene: TRBJ2-5
D gene: -
CDR3 DNA: TGTGCCACCAGTGACCCGGGCAGTCTAGAGACCCAGTACTTC
CDR3 protein: CATSDPGSLETQYF

V gene: TRBV7-2
clone size: few
J gene: TRBJ1-1
D gene: -
CDR3 DNA: TGTGCCAGCAGCTTAGCGTGGAGGGGGTACACTGAAGCTTTCTTT
CDR3 protein: CASSLAWRGYTEAFF

V gene: TRBV2
clone size: -
J gene: TRBJ2-7
D gene: -
CDR3 DNA: TGTGCCAGCACCTCCGACAGACGGGGCGAGCAGTACTTC
CDR3 protein: CASTSDRRGEQYF

V gene: TRBV20-1
clone size: -
J gene: TRBJ1-1
D gene: -
CDR3 DNA: TGCAGTGCTAGAAAGGGACACGGGAACACTGAAGCTTTCTTT
CDR3 protein: CSARKGHGNTEAFF

V gene: TRBV27
clone size: -
J gene: TRBJ2-3
D gene: -
CDR3 DNA: TGTGCCAGCAGTTTTCCGGGACTGGATACGCAGTATTTT
CDR3 protein: CASSFPGLDTQYF

V gene: TRBV9
clone size: few
J gene: TRBJ1-1
D gene: -
CDR3 DNA: TGTGCCAGCAGCGTAGCGTTTAGGGGAACTGAAGCTTTCTTT
CDR3 protein: CASSVAFRGTEAFF

V gene: TRBV28
clone size: -
J gene: TRBJ2-3
D gene: TRBD1
CDR3 DNA: TGTGCCAGCAGTCTCTCCGACAGGGCTACGCAGTATTTT
CDR3 protein: CASSLSDRATQYF

V gene: TRBV6-5
clone size: few
J gene: TRBJ2-4
D gene: TRBD1
CDR3 DNA: TGTGCCAGCAGTACCGGGACAGGGGCGGCCAAAAACATTCAGTACTTC
CDR3 protein: CASSTGTGAAKNIQYF

V gene: TRBV5-1
clone size: -
J gene: TRBJ2-1
D gene: TRBD1
CDR3 DNA: TGCGCCAGCAGCTTGGATGGACAGGGTAAAGGTGATGAGCAGTTCTTC
CDR3 protein: CASSLDGQGKGDEQFF

V gene: TRBV20-1
clone size: -
J gene: TRBJ1-1
D gene: TRBD1
CDR3 DNA: TGCAGTGCTAGCCCCCGGACAGGGGGCAACACTGAAGCTTTCTTT
CDR3 protein: CSASPRTGGNTEAFF

V gene: TRBV4-2
clone size: many
J gene: TRBJ2-6
D gene: -
CDR3 DNA: TGTGCCAGCAGCCAAGTAGGGGCTGGGGCCAACGTCCTGACTTTC
CDR3 protein: CASSQVGAGANVLTF

V gene: TRBV10-1
clone size: -
J gene: TRBJ2-3
D gene: TRBD1
CDR3 DNA: TGCGCCAGCAGTGAGTCCTGGACAGGGTTTGCAGATACGCAGTATTTT
CDR3 protein: CASSESWTGFADTQYF

V gene: TRBV5-1
clone size: few
J gene: TRBJ1-2
D gene: -
CDR3 DNA: TGCGCCAGCAGCTTGGCCCAGCCGGGGCTAAACTATGGCTACACCTTC
CDR3 protein: CASSLAQPGLNYGYTF

V gene: TRBV20-1
clone size: few
J gene: TRBJ2-3
D gene: TRBD2
CDR3 DNA: TGCAGTGCTAGATTTGCGGGGGGGGCAGATACGCAGTATTTT
CDR3 protein: CSARFAGGADTQYF

V gene: TRBV6-2/TRBV6-3
clone size: -
J gene: TRBJ2-3
D gene: -
CDR3 DNA: TGTGCCAGCAGTTACTCCTATACGCAGTATTTT
CDR3 protein: CASSYSYTQYF

V gene: TRBV20-1
clone size: -
J gene: TRBJ1-4
D gene: TRBD1
CDR3 DNA: TGCAGTGCTAGAATACCGACAGGGTCTAATGAAAAACTGTTTTTT
CDR3 protein: CSARIPTGSNEKLFF

V gene: TRBV6-5
clone size: many
J gene: TRBJ1-1
D gene: TRBD1
CDR3 DNA: TGTGCCAGCAGGCCCGGGACAGAAAACACTGAAGCTTTCTTT
CDR3 protein: CASRPGTENTEAFF

V gene: TRBV18
clone size: few
J gene: TRBJ2-3
D gene: -
CDR3 DNA: TGCGCCAGCTCACCAGTCGGGGAGGACAGAGGCCCAGATACGCAGTATTTT
CDR3 protein: CASSPVGEDRGPDTQYF

V gene: TRBV7-2
clone size: many
J gene: TRBJ2-3
D gene: -
CDR3 DNA: TGTGCCAGCAGCTTAGTACGGCTGGCAGATACGCAGTATTTT
CDR3 protein: CASSLVRLADTQYF

V gene: TRBV29-1
clone size: -
J gene: TRBJ2-5
D gene: -
CDR3 DNA: TGCAGCGTTTACCTACCCTCAGGGTCCCAGTACTTC
CDR3 protein: CSVYLPSGSQYF

V gene: TRBV4-3
clone size: few
J gene: TRBJ2-1
D gene: -
CDR3 DNA: TGCGCCAGCAGCCAAGATTGGCAGGGTGAGCAGTTCTTC
CDR3 protein: CASSQDWQGEQFF

V gene: TRBV5-1
clone size: few
J gene: TRBJ2-1
D gene: -
CDR3 DNA: TGCGCCAGCAGCTTGGGGGCCAGGAGGGGTAGGGATGAGCAGTTCTTC
CDR3 protein: CASSLGARRGRDEQFF

V gene: TRBV5-1
clone size: -
J gene: TRBJ2-2
D gene: -
CDR3 DNA: TGCGCCAGCAGATTGGAGGGGGACGGGGAGCTGTTTTTT
CDR3 protein: CASRLEGDGELFF

V gene: TRBV12-3/TRBV12-4
clone size: -
J gene: TRBJ1-4
D gene: -
CDR3 DNA: TGTGCCAGCAGTCAACCCAGGGGTTCGGGCGAAAAACTGTTTTTT
CDR3 protein: CASSQPRGSGEKLFF

V gene: TRBV12-3/TRBV12-4
clone size: many
J gene: TRBJ2-7
D gene: -
CDR3 DNA: TGTGCCAGCAGTTTTCAGGGAGACTACGAGCAGTACTTC
CDR3 protein: CASSFQGDYEQYF

V gene: TRBV12-3/TRBV12-4
clone size: few
J gene: TRBJ2-5
D gene: TRBD2
CDR3 DNA: TGTGCCAGCAGGCGTGGGGGGGAGGCCCAGTACTTC
CDR3 protein: CASRRGGEAQYF